This entry describes one TCR beta chain. Its antigen is not identified. The table came from immunoSEQ multiplex PCR; TCRdb's copy has only in-frame clones and leaves some out. The repertoire includes 130,000 to 150,000 clones, approximately 92% of them detected once, and 9% sits in the top ten. Trimming removed 0 bases from V and 2 bases from J, with 8 bases in between. Germline V gene sequence: CDR1 SGDLS, CDR2 YYNGEE. The CDR3 has 14 residues. This entry belongs to a study of cytomegalovirus exposure and HLA in healthy donors. Study-level findings and limits: Subsequent analysis revealed that first-cohort TCR clusters tended to co-occur in the 120 or so validation repertoires.

Sample: PBMCs. The chain joins TRBV9 to TRBJ1-2; TRBD1 might be the D (5 bases). This sequence originates from a young woman in good health and CMV-seropositive. Here the CDR3 reads CASSVGRVNYGYTF. The CDR3 DNA follows: TGTGCCAGCAGCGTAGGCAGGGTGAACTATGGCTACACCTTC.